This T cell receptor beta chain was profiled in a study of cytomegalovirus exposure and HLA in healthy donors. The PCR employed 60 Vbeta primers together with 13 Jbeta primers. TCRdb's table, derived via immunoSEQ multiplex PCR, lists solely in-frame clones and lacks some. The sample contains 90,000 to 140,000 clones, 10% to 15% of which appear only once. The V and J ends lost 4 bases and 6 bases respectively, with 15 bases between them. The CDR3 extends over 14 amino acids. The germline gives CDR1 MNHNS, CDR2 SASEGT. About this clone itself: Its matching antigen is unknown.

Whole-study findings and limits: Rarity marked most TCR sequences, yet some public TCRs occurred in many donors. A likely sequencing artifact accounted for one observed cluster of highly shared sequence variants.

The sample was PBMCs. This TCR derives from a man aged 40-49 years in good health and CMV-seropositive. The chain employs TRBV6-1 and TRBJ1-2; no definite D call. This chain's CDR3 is CASSVNRLVDGYTF. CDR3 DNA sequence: TGTGCCAGCAGTGTAAACCGTTTAGTTGATGGCTACACCTTC.